This T cell receptor beta chain originates from a study of radiotherapy plus CTLA-4 blockade in lung cancer. Whole-study results and caveats: TCR clones originating in tumors grew in number in blood after radiotherapy plus ipilimumab. The best predictor of response was reported to be early blood T cell clone dynamics, with interferon-beta.

Produced via immunoSEQ multiplex PCR; TCRdb's table is partial and in-frame only. Of under 65,000 clones in the sample, 60% to 80% were seen once. About this clone: The antigen is not known.

Each patient with chemo-refractory metastatic non-small-cell lung cancer was treated with focal radiation plus CTLA-4 blockade using ipilimumab. V was clipped by 1 base and J by 8 bases, with 11 bases between them. The germline V gene has CDR1 MGHRA and CDR2 YSYEKL. The CDR3 spans 13 residues. This specimen was peripheral blood, taken from a patient treated with radiotherapy plus ipilimumab. The chain has TRBV4-1 and TRBJ1-1; D remains unclear. This TCR was recovered from a human donor with non-small cell lung cancer whose response to radiotherapy plus ipilimumab could not be evaluated. Written as DNA, the CDR3 is TGCGCCAGCAGCCAAGGTCTCTCTTCGGAAGCTTTCTTT. Translating it yields CASSQGLSSEAFF.